These T cell receptor beta chains were read from a single sample in a study of vaccination and CD4 T cells after COVID-19. TCRdb independently ran MiXCR on the PCR reads; one entry per CDR3 protein. Found here are some 7,000 distinct CDR3 sequences, less than 40% of them singletons; the top ten hold around 17%. No cognate antigen is known for these TCRs. Sequenced: CD4+ T cells from blood, cultured in vitro. The receptor source for this set is a human donor in good health. Both conserved end residues are part of each CDR3. Each record gives: clone size, J gene, V gene, D gene, CDR3 protein, CDR3 DNA. The D gene is left open where the match is weak. Only part of the rows carry a size: once, few, many, or a class if the clone is expanded.

abundance: -
j_gene: TRBJ1-2
v_gene: TRBV4-1
d_gene: -
CDR3aa: CASSQALARRSPTNYGYTF
CDR3nt: TGCGCCAGCAGCCAAGCCTTGGCTCGGAGGAGTCCGACTAACTATGGCTACACCTTC

abundance: -
j_gene: TRBJ2-1
v_gene: TRBV11-3
d_gene: -
CDR3aa: CASSLDQGGEQFF
CDR3nt: TGTGCCAGCAGCTTAGACCAGGGCGGGGAGCAGTTCTTC

abundance: -
j_gene: TRBJ2-5
v_gene: TRBV11-2
d_gene: TRBD1
CDR3aa: CASSRQGLSQETQYF
CDR3nt: TGTGCCAGCAGCCGACAGGGCCTATCCCAAGAGACCCAGTACTTC

abundance: -
j_gene: TRBJ2-1
v_gene: TRBV6-1
d_gene: -
CDR3aa: CATKGGGYNEQFF
CDR3nt: TGTGCCACCAAGGGGGGGGGCTACAATGAGCAGTTCTTC

abundance: few
j_gene: TRBJ2-7
v_gene: TRBV11-2
d_gene: -
CDR3aa: CASSLGGSYEQYF
CDR3nt: TGTGCCAGCAGCTTAGGCGGTTCCTACGAGCAGTACTTC

abundance: -
j_gene: TRBJ2-5
v_gene: TRBV5-1
d_gene: TRBD2
CDR3aa: CASSHSGIKETQYF
CDR3nt: TGCGCCAGCAGCCATAGCGGGATTAAGGAGACCCAGTACTTC

abundance: few
j_gene: TRBJ1-1
v_gene: TRBV20-1
d_gene: TRBD1
CDR3aa: CSASTGTGTAFF
CDR3nt: TGCAGTGCTAGTACCGGGACAGGGACCGCTTTCTTT

abundance: few
j_gene: TRBJ1-2
v_gene: TRBV6-1
d_gene: TRBD1
CDR3aa: CASRSGTAVYYGYTF
CDR3nt: TGTGCCAGCAGGAGCGGGACAGCCGTATACTATGGCTACACCTTC

abundance: few
j_gene: TRBJ1-5
v_gene: TRBV5-1
d_gene: -
CDR3aa: CASSLALGGQPQHF
CDR3nt: TGCGCCAGCAGCTTGGCTCTTGGGGGTCAGCCCCAGCATTTT

abundance: few
j_gene: TRBJ2-7
v_gene: TRBV2
d_gene: -
CDR3aa: CASTGVGSYEQYF
CDR3nt: TGTGCCAGCACCGGGGTGGGTTCCTACGAGCAGTACTTC

abundance: -
j_gene: TRBJ1-5
v_gene: TRBV11-2
d_gene: TRBD1
CDR3aa: CASSLEQGAFQPQHF
CDR3nt: TGTGCCAGCAGCTTAGAACAGGGGGCCTTTCAGCCCCAGCATTTT

abundance: few
j_gene: TRBJ2-2
v_gene: TRBV12-1
d_gene: -
CDR3aa: CASSPPPLQNTGELFF
CDR3nt: TGTGCCAGCAGCCCGCCCCCGCTCCAGAACACCGGGGAGCTGTTTTTT

abundance: -
j_gene: TRBJ2-3
v_gene: TRBV2
d_gene: -
CDR3aa: CASSQADTQYF
CDR3nt: TGTGCCAGCAGTCAGGCAGATACGCAGTATTTT

abundance: few
j_gene: TRBJ2-7
v_gene: TRBV6-2/TRBV6-3
d_gene: TRBD1
CDR3aa: CASRPSGQGYEQYF
CDR3nt: TGTGCCAGCAGACCCTCCGGACAGGGGTACGAGCAGTACTTC

abundance: -
j_gene: TRBJ1-1
v_gene: TRBV5-1
d_gene: -
CDR3aa: CASSTEGYQNTEAFF
CDR3nt: TGCGCCAGCAGCACGGAGGGGTATCAGAACACTGAAGCTTTCTTT

abundance: -
j_gene: TRBJ1-3
v_gene: TRBV27
d_gene: -
CDR3aa: CASRDTNKPSGNTIYF
CDR3nt: TGTGCCAGCAGGGACACCAACAAACCCTCTGGAAACACCATATATTTT

abundance: -
j_gene: TRBJ2-3
v_gene: TRBV7-9
d_gene: TRBD1
CDR3aa: CASSYGQARTDTQYF
CDR3nt: TGTGCCAGCAGCTACGGACAGGCCCGCACAGATACGCAGTATTTT

abundance: -
j_gene: TRBJ1-2
v_gene: TRBV5-1
d_gene: TRBD1
CDR3aa: CASSSGTAYGYTF
CDR3nt: TGCGCCAGCAGCTCCGGGACAGCCTATGGCTACACCTTC